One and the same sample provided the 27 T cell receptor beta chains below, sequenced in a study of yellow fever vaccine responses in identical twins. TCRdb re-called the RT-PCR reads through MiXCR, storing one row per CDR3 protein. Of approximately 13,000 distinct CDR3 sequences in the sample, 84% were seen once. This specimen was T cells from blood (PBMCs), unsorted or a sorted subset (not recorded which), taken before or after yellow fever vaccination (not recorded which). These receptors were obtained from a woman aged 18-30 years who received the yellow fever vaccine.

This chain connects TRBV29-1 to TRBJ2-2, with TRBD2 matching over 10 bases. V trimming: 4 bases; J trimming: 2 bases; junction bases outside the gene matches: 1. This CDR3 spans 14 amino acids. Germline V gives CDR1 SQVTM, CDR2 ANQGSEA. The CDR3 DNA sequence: TGCAGCGTTGCTAGCGGGAGAAACACCGGGGAGCTGTTTTTT. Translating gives CSVASGRNTGELFF.

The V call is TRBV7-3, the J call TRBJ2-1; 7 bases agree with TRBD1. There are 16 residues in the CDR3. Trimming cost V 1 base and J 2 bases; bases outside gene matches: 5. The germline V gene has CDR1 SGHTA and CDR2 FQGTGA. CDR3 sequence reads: CASSLRQGGPYNEQFF. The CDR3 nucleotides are TGTGCCAGCAGCTTAAGACAGGGCGGCCCCTACAATGAGCAGTTCTTC.

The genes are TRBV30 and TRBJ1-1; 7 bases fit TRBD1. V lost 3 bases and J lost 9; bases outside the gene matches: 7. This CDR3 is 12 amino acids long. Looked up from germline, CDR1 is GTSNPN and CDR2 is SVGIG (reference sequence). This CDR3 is CAWRTGQTKAFF. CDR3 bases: TGTGCCTGGAGGACGGGACAGACTAAAGCTTTCTTT.

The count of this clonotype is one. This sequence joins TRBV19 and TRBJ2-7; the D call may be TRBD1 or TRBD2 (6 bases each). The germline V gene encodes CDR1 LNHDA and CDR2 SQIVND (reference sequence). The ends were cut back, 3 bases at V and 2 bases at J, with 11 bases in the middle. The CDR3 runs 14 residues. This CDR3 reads CASSMGGTTYEQYF. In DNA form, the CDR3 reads TGTGCCAGTAGTATGGGGGGCACCACCTACGAGCAGTACTTC.

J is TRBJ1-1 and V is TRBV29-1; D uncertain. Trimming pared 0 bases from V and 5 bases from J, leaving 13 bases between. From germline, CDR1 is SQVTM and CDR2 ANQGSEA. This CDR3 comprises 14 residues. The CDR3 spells CSVEEIGIGTEAFF. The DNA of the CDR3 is TGCAGCGTTGAAGAAATAGGGATAGGAACTGAAGCTTTCTTT.

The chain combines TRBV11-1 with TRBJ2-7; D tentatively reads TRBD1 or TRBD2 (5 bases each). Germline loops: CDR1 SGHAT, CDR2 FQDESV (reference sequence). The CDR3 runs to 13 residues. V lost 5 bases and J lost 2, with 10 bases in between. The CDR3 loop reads CASSRDVPYEQYF. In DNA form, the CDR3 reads TGTGCCAGCAGCCGGGACGTTCCCTACGAGCAGTACTTC.

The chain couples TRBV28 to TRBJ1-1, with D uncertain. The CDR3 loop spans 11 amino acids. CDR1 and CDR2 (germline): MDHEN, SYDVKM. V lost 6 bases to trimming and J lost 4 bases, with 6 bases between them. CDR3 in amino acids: CASRLGTEAFF. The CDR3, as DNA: TGTGCCAGCAGATTGGGCACTGAAGCTTTCTTT.

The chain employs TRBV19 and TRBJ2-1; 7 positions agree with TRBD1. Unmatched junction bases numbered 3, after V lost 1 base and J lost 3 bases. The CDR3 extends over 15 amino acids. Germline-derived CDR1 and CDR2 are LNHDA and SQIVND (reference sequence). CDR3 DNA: TGTGCCAGTAGTATAGGGGCAGGGGGCTACAATGAGCAGTTCTTC. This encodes CASSIGAGGYNEQFF.

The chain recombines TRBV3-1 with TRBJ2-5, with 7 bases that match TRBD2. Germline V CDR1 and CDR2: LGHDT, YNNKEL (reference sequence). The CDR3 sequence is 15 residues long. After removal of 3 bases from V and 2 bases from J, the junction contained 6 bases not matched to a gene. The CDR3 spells CASSQVGGSQETQYF. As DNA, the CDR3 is TGTGCCAGCAGCCAGGTGGGAGGGTCTCAAGAGACCCAGTACTTC.

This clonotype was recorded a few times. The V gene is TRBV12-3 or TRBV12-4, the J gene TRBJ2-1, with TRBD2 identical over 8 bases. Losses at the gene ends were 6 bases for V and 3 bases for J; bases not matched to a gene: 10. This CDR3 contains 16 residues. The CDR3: CASSPGGLEDYNEQFF. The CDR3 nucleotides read TGTGCCAGCAGCCCGGGGGGGCTAGAGGACTACAATGAGCAGTTCTTC.

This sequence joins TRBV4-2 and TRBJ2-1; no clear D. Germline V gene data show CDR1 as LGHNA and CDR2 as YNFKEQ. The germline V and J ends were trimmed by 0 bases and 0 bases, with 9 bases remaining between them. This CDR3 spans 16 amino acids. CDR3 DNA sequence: TGTGCCAGCAGCCAAGATCCTCCTAGCTCCTACAATGAGCAGTTCTTC. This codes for CASSQDPPSSYNEQFF.

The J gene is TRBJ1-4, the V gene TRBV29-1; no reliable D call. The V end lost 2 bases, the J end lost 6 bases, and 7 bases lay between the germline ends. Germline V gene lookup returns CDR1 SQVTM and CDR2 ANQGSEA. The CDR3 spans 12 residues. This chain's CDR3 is CSVEQFDEKLFF. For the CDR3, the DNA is TGCAGCGTTGAACAGTTTGATGAAAAACTGTTTTTT.

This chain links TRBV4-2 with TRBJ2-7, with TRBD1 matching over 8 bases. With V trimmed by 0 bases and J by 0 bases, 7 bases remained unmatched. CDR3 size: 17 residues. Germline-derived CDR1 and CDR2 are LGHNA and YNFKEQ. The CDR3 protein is CASSQESGQGSSYEQYF. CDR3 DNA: TGTGCCAGCAGCCAAGAATCCGGACAGGGTAGCTCCTACGAGCAGTACTTC.

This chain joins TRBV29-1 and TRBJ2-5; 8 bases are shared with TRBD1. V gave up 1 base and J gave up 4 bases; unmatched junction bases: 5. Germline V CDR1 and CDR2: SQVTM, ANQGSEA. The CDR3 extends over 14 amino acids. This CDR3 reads CSVEGGQGPETQYF. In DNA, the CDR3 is TGCAGCGTTGAAGGTGGACAGGGCCCAGAGACCCAGTACTTC.

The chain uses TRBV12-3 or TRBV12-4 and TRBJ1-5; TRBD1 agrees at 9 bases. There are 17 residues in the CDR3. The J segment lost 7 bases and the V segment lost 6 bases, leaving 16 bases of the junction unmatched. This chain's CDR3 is CASSHRQGVSKGQPQHF. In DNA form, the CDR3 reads TGTGCCAGCAGCCATCGACAGGGGGTGTCGAAGGGGCAGCCCCAGCATTTT.

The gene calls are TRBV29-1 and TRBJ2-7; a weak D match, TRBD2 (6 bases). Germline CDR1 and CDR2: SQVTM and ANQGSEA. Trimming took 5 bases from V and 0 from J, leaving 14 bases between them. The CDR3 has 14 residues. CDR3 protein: CSVRGLESSYEQYF. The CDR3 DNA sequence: TGCAGCGTTCGGGGACTCGAGAGCTCCTACGAGCAGTACTTC.

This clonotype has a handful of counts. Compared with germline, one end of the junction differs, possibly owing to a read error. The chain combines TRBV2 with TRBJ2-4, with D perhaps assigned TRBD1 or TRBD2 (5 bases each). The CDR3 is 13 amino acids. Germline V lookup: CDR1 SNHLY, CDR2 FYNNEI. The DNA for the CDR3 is TGCGGGGCCAGGGTCCCAGCCAAAAACATTCAGTACTTC. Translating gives CGARVPAKNIQYF.

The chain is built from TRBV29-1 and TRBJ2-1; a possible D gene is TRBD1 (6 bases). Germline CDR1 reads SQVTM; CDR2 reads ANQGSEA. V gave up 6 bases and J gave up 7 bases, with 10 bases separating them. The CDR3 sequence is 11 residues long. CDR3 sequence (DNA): TGCAGCGTAGAACAGGGAAATGAGCAGTTCTTC. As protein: CSVEQGNEQFF.

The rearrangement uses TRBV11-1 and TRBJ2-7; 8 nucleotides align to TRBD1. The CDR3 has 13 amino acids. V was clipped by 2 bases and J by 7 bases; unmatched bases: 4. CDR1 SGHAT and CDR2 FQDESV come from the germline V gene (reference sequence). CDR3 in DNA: TGTGCCAGCAGCTTACAGGGGGCGAGGGAGCAGTACTTC. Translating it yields CASSLQGAREQYF.

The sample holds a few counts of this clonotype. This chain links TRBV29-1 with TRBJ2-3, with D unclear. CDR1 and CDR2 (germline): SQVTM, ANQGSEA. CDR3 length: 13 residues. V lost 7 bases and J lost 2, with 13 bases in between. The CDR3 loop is CSGKTRFTDTQYF. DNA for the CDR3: TGCAGCGGAAAGACCAGGTTCACAGATACGCAGTATTTT.

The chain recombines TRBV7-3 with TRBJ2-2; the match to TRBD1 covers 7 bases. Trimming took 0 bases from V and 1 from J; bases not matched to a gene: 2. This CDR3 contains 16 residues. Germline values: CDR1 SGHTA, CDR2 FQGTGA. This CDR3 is CASSLTGTENTGELFF. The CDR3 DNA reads TGTGCCAGCAGCTTAACCGGGACAGAGAACACCGGGGAGCTGTTTTTT.

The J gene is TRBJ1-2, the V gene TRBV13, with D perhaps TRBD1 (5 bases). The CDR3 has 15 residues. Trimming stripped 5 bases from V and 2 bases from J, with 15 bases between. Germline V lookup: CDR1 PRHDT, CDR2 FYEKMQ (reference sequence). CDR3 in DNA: TGTGCCAGCAGCATCCGGGACTCCAGCAACTATGGCTACACCTTC. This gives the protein CASSIRDSSNYGYTF.

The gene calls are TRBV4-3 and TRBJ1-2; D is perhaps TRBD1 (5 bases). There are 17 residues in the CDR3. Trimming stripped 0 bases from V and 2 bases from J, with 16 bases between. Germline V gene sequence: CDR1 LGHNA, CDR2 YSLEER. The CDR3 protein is CASSQEGLSYRNYGYTF. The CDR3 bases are TGCGCCAGCAGCCAAGAAGGTCTCAGCTACAGGAACTATGGCTACACCTTC.

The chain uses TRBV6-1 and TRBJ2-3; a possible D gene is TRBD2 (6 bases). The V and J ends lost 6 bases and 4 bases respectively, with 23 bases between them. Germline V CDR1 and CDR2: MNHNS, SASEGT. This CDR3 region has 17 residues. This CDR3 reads CASRGLVGGVRADTQYF. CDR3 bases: TGTGCCAGCAGAGGCCTAGTTGGCGGGGTTCGCGCAGATACGCAGTATTTT.

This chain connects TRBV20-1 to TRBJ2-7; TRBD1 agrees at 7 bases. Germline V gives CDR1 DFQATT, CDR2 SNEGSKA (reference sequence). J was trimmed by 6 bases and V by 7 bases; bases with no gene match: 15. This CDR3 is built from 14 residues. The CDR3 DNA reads TGCAGTGTTAGTCCGGGACAGCGGCTTCCCGAGCAGTACTTC. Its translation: CSVSPGQRLPEQYF.

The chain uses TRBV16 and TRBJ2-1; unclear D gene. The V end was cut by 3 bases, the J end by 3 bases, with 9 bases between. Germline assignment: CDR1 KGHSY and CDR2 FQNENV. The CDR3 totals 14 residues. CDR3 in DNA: TGTGCCAGCAGCCAGGGTAAAGGCTACAATGAGCAGTTCTTC. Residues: CASSQGKGYNEQFF.

The DNA of the CDR3 is TGCGCCAGCAGCCAGGCGACAGGGCTCAATCAGCCCCAGCATTTT. Translated, it gives CASSQATGLNQPQHF. This chain joins TRBV4-1 and TRBJ1-5; TRBD1 matches at 7 bases. CDR3 length equals 15 residues. Germline values: CDR1 MGHRA, CDR2 YSYEKL. The J segment lost 3 bases and the V segment lost 3 bases, leaving 5 bases of the junction unmatched.